This T cell receptor (beta chain) is drawn from a study of T cells in tuberculosis. In its sample, this clone was seen once. Sequencing was performed with immunoSEQ multiplex PCR; in TCRdb, only in-frame clones are kept and a portion is missing. Among some 31,000 clones listed, roughly 96% were seen once. Looked up from germline, CDR1 is SGHTA and CDR2 is FQGNSA. This CDR3 has 16 residues. After removal of 2 bases from V and 4 bases from J, the junction contained 5 bases not matched to a gene. The chain uses TRBV7-2 and TRBJ2-3, with 11 bases aligning to TRBD2. The receptor was derived from a donor aged 10-29 years with latent tuberculosis or without tuberculosis infection. Sequencing was carried out using PBMCs. CDR3 in amino acids: CASSLQGTSGPDTQYF. The DNA of the CDR3 is TGTGCCAGCAGCTTACAAGGGACTAGCGGACCAGATACGCAGTATTTT.